Presented here are 7 T cell receptor beta chains from one specimen sequenced in a study of blood T cell repertoires in COVID-19 (dated by TCRdb to the early 2020s). The receptor library was made with the immunoSEQ multiplex PCR assay. TCRdb stores this immuneACCESS table with in-frame sequences only. Part of the clones is absent; in the studies checked, under half of the shortfall reflects unresolved V genes, and no reason is known for the rest. Here the sample has 180,000 or so clones; roughly 78% occur a single time. 2.5% to 3.5% of the sample is in the top ten clones. The sequenced sample consisted of peripheral blood. The receptors here all came from an elderly woman with active or convalescent COVID-19.

Remarks on this clone: Other DNA sequences in the sample encode the same CDR3. In DNA, the CDR3 is TGTGCCAGCAGTGATAGGGGGGGCCTCGGAGAGACCCAGTACTTC. This encodes CASSDRGGLGETQYF. The chain is built from TRBV2 and TRBJ2-5, with D possibly matching TRBD2 (7 bases). Trimming left V 3 bases short and J 4 bases short, with 15 bases between. The CDR3 consists of 15 residues. Germline CDR1 is SNHLY and CDR2 is FYNNEI.

The J gene is TRBJ2-3, the V gene TRBV10-3; D uncertain. The germline V gene has CDR1 ENHRY and CDR2 SYGVKD. Trimming removed 6 bases at V and 7 bases at J, with 20 bases between. The CDR3 runs to 15 residues. The CDR3 nucleotides read TGTGCCATCAGGCCCCACGACAAGGATTATTATACGCAGTATTTT. It specifies CAIRPHDKDYYTQYF.

The chain carries TRBV11-2 and TRBJ1-2; TRBD1 matches at 8 bases. Germline V gene data show CDR1 as SGHAT and CDR2 as FQNNGV. With V trimmed by 5 bases and J by 3 bases, 5 bases remained unmatched. The CDR3 loop spans 14 amino acids. The CDR3 here is CASSPGGRDYGYTF. Written as DNA, the CDR3 is TGTGCCAGCAGCCCAGGGGGCAGGGACTATGGCTACACCTTC.

The CDR3 region has the DNA TGTGCCAGCAGCTTAGGCGGCAGGGCTGACTCACCCCTCCACTTT. This encodes CASSLGGRADSPLHF. The chain recombines TRBV7-2 with TRBJ1-6; TRBD1 might be the D (5 bases). Per the germline V gene, CDR1 is SGHTA and CDR2 is FQGNSA. This CDR3 comprises 15 residues. V was shortened by 1 base and J by 10 bases, with 14 bases between the two germline ends.

The J gene is TRBJ2-7, the V gene TRBV4-1; TRBD2 matches at 10 bases. Germline CDR1 reads MGHRA; CDR2 reads YSYEKL. The CDR3 totals 15 residues. With 4 bases clipped from V and 1 base from J, the junction kept 4 bases outside the gene matches. DNA for the CDR3: TGCGCCAGCAGCCCGGGACTAGCGCTTTCCTACGAGCAGTACTTC. This sequence encodes CASSPGLALSYEQYF.

This clone was detected many times. The DNA for the CDR3 is TGTGCCAGTAGTATTTCCAGGGCCGCGTACGAGCAGTACTTC. Translation: CASSISRAAYEQYF. The chain employs TRBV19 and TRBJ2-7; TRBD1 might be the D (5 bases). The CDR3 has 14 residues. V gave up 3 bases and J gave up 4 bases, with 13 bases separating them. Germline V lookup: CDR1 LNHDA, CDR2 SQIVND (reference sequence).

The rearrangement joins TRBV7-8 to TRBJ2-4; 9 bases line up with TRBD1. Germline CDR1 reads SGHVS; CDR2 reads FQNEAQ. This CDR3 region has 16 residues. With V trimmed by 6 bases and J by 7 bases, 13 bases remained unmatched. CDR3 in DNA: TGTGCCAGCAGACAAAACTTAGGGACAGGGAGTAACATTCAGTACTTC. Protein product: CASRQNLGTGSNIQYF.